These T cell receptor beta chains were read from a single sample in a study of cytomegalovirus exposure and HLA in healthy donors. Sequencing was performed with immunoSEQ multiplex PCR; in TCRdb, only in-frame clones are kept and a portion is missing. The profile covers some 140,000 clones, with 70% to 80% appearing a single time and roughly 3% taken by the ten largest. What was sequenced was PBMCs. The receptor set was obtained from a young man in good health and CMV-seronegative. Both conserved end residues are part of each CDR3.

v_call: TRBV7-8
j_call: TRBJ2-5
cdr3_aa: CASSSSGMIQETQYF

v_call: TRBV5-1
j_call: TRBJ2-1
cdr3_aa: CASSLKIDPQGNEQFF

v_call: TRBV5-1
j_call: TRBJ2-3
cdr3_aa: CASMSVDTQYF

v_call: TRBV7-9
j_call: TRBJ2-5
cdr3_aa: CASSYTSPETQYF

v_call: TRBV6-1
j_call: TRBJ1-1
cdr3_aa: CASSDLTEAFF

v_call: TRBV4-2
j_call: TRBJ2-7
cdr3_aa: CASSLGHNYEQYF

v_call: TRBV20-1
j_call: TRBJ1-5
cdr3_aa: CSANRGQPQHF

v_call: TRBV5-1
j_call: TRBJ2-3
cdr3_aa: CASSPVRGNTDTQYF

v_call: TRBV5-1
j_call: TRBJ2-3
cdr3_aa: CASSLSGGRSTDTQYF

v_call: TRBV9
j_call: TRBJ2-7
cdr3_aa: CASSPNGASGSGEQYF

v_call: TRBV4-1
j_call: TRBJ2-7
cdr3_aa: CASSQDNSGHAYEQYF

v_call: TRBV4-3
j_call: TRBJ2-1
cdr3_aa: CASSQAFAGYNEQFF

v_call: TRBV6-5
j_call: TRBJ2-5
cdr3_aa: CATENGQGETQYF

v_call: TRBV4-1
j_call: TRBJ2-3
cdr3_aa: CASSQDAGTDTQYF

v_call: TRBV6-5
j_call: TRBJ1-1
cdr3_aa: CASIPGGLNTEAFF

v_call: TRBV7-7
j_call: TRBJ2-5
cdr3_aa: CASSLADRRGETQYF

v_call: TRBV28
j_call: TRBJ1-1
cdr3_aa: CASSLTGGEGTEAFF

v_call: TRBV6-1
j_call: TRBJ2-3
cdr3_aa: CASSLSGIGTDTQYF

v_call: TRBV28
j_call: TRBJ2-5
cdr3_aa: CASKTSGGQETQYF

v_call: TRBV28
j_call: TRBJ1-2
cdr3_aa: CASIRGGARVIGYTF

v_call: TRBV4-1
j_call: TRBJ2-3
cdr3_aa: CASRLAGDTDTQYF

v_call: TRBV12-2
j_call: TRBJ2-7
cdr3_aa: CASRILAGEPSYEQYF

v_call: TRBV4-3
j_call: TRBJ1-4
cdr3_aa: CASSQDTRRGDLNEKLFF

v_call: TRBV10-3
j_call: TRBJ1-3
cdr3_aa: CAISDGQASGNTIYF

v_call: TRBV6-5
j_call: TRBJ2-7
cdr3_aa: CASSPDRVTGEQYF

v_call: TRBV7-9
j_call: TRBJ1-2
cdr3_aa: CASSLLGNARGGYTF

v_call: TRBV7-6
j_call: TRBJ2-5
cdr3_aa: CASSSLLQETQYF

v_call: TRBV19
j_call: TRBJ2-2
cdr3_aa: CASNGHLNTGELFF

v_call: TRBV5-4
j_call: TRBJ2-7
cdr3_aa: CASSEGLANYEQYF

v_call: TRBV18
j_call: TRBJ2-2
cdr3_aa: CASSSIAGGPDTGELFF

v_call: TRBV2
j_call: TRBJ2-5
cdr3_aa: CATSRGTDQETQYF

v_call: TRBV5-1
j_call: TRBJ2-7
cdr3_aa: CASSVGGGASYEQYF

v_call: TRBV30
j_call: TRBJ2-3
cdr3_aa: CAWSPSGSRPDTQYF

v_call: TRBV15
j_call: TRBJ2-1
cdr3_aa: CATSAGEGEQFF

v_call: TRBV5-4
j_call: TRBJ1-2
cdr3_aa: CASSFSRGRNYGYTF

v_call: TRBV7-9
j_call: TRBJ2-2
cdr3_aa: CASSFGTSSGTGELFF

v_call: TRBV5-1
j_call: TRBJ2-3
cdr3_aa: CASSFNRQGGGSDTQYF

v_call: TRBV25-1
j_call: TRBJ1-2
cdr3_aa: CASSAGVGGYTF

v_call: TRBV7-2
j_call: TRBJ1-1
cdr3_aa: CASSFKGGGAFF

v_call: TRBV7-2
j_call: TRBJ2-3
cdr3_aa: CASSLVGRGTDTQYF

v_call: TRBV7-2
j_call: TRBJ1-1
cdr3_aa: CASSSGQGTEAFF

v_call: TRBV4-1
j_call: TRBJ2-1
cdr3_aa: CASSQALTGTSGPSSYNEQFF

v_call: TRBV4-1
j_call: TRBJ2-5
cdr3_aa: CASSPAPIPRGPRETQYF

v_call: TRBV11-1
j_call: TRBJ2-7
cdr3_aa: CASSLAPHPVGRVPYEQYF

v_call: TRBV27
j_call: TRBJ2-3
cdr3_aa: CASSLTRPPAGGRTDTQYF

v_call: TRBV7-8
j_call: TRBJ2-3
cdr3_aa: CASSSGLAPDTQYF

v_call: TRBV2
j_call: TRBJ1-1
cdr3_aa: CASSEGLTNTEAFF

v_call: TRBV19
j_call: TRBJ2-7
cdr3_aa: CASSGQYYEQYF

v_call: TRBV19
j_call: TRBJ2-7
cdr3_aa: CASAPGQATYEQYF

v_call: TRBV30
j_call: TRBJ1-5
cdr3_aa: CAWSRGGGNQPQHF

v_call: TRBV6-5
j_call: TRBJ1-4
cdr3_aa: CASSYSAGMSNEKLFF

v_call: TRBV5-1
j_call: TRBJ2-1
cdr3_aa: CASNLAGGLGEQFF

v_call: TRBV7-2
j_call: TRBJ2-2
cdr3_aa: CASSLLGRGTGELFF

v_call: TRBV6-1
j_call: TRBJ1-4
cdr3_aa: CASSELRVPTNEKLFF

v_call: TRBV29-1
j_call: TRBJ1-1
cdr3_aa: CSVESPENTEAFF

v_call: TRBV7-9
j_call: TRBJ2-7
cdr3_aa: CASSLGQGGEQYF

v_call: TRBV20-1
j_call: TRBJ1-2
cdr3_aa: CSATQGSYTF

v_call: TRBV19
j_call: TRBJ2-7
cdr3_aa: CASSITAGYEQYF

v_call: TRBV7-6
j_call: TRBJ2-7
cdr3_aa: CASSSAGTYEQYF

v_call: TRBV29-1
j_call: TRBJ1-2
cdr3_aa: CSVFSNGIEYGYTF